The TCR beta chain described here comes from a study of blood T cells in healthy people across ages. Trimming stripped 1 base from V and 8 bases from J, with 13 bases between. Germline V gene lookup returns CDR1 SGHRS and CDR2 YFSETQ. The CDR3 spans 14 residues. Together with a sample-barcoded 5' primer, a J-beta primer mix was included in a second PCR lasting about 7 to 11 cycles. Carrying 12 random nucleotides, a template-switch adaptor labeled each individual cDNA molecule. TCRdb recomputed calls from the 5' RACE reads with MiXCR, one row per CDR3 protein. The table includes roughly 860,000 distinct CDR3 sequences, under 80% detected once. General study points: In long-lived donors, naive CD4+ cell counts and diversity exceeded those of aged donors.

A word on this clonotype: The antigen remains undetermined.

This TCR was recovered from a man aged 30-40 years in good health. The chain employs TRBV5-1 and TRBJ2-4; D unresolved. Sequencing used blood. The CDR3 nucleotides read TGCGCCAGCAGCTTGCTTTCTACGGCTGACATTCAGTACTTC. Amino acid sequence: CASSLLSTADIQYF.